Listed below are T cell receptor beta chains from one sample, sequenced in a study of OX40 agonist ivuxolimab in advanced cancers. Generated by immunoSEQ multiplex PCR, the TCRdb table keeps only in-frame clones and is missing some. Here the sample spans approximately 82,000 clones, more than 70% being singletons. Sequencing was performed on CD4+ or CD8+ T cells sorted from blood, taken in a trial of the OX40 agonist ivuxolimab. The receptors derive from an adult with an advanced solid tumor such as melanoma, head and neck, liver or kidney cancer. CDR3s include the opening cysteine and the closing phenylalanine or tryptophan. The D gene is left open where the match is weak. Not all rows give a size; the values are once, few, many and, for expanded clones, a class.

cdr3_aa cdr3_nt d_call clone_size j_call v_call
CAISKSGTYYEQYF TGTGCCATCAGCAAATCCGGGACATACTACGAGCAGTACTTC - - TRBJ2-7 TRBV10-3
CAWRSTSVAYNEQFF TGTGCCTGGAGGTCAACTAGCGTCGCTTACAATGAGCAGTTCTTC TRBD2 - TRBJ2-1 TRBV30
CASSYSVLATSYEQYF TGTGCCAGCAGTTACTCGGTTCTGGCAACCAGCTACGAGCAGTACTTC - - TRBJ2-7 TRBV6-5
CASSNLPVDTQYF TGTGCCAGCAGCAACCTCCCTGTAGATACGCAGTATTTT - - TRBJ2-3 TRBV7-6
CASSRRTGGMGSPLHF TGTGCCAGCAGCCGGCGGACAGGGGGCATGGGTTCACCCCTCCACTTT TRBD1 - TRBJ1-6 TRBV27
CSVVQGTGELFF TGCAGCGTTGTACAGGGGACCGGGGAGCTGTTTTTT TRBD1 - TRBJ2-2 TRBV29-1
CASQRNSLGANVLTF TGTGCCAGCCAGCGGAACTCTCTGGGGGCCAACGTCCTGACTTTC - - TRBJ2-6 TRBV6-5
CAWGTAPAGNTIYF TGTGCCTGGGGAACAGCTCCGGCTGGAAACACCATATATTTT - - TRBJ1-3 TRBV30
CASSLSVGGYTF TGTGCCAGCAGCTTGTCCGTAGGTGGCTACACCTTC - few TRBJ1-2 TRBV5-4
CASSQGQYEQYF TGTGCCAGCAGCCAAGGACAGTACGAGCAGTACTTC - once TRBJ2-7 TRBV14
CAIRSQGKAFF TGTGCCATCAGATCTCAGGGGAAAGCTTTCTTT - few TRBJ1-1 TRBV10-3
CASSYVGQRGTDTQYF TGTGCCAGCAGTTACGTAGGACAGCGGGGCACAGATACGCAGTATTTT - - TRBJ2-3 TRBV6-5
CAWKSNSGGTDTQYF TGTGCCTGGAAGTCGAATAGCGGGGGAACAGATACGCAGTATTTT TRBD2 - TRBJ2-3 TRBV30
CASSRLAGDHEQYF TGTGCCAGCAGCAGACTAGCGGGAGACCACGAGCAGTACTTC TRBD2 - TRBJ2-7 TRBV27
CASSLDQGGSSYNSPLHF TGTGCCAGCAGCTTAGATCAGGGGGGAAGCTCCTATAATTCACCCCTCCACTTT TRBD1 - TRBJ1-6 TRBV11-3
CASSLWGGSSSPHAGEKLFF TGTGCCAGCAGCTTGTGGGGTGGGAGTAGTTCCCCGCACGCTGGTGAAAAACTGTTTTTT - - TRBJ1-4 TRBV5-8
CASSYMYQETQYF TGTGCCAGCAGTTACATGTACCAAGAGACCCAGTACTTC - - TRBJ2-5 TRBV6-5
CAWGAGGTGELFF TGTGCCTGGGGAGCGGGGGGCACCGGGGAGCTGTTTTTT TRBD2 - TRBJ2-2 TRBV30
CASSVGTGNYEQYF TGTGCCAGCAGCGTGGGGACAGGGAACTACGAGCAGTACTTC TRBD1 - TRBJ2-7 TRBV9
CASSLAAGGETQYF TGTGCCAGCAGCTTAGCGGCGGGGGGAGAGACCCAGTACTTC TRBD2 once TRBJ2-5 TRBV7-8
CASSATGPASQETQYF TGTGCCAGCAGCGCGACAGGGCCCGCGAGCCAAGAGACCCAGTACTTC TRBD1 - TRBJ2-5 TRBV7-6
CASSQGNYGYTF TGTGCCAGCAGTCAGGGGAACTATGGCTACACCTTC - - TRBJ1-2 TRBV14
CASSPGRALSGNTIYF TGTGCCAGCAGCCCCGGGAGGGCACTCTCTGGAAACACCATATATTTT - - TRBJ1-3 TRBV11-2
CAIRREDTGELFF TGTGCCATCCGGAGAGAGGACACCGGGGAGCTGTTTTTT - - TRBJ2-2 TRBV10-3
CASFQSPNTEAFF TGTGCCAGCTTTCAGAGCCCGAACACTGAAGCTTTCTTT - - TRBJ1-1 TRBV18
CASSLREGSYNEQFF TGTGCCAGCAGTTTAAGGGAAGGATCCTACAATGAGCAGTTCTTC - - TRBJ2-1 TRBV27
CASLGTLKNIQYF TGTGCCAGCTTGGGGACACTCAAAAACATTCAGTACTTC - - TRBJ2-4 TRBV5-5
CASSPPMRTGELFF TGTGCCAGCAGCCCGCCAATGAGGACCGGGGAGCTGTTTTTT - - TRBJ2-2 TRBV7-2
CASSPGRTYEQYF TGTGCCAGTAGCCCGGGCCGCACCTACGAGCAGTACTTC - - TRBJ2-7 TRBV19
CASSLAGALEQPQHF TGCGCCAGCAGCTTGGCCGGCGCGTTAGAACAGCCCCAGCATTTT - - TRBJ1-5 TRBV5-1
CASSLSNVNEQFF TGTGCCAGCAGCTTAAGTAACGTAAATGAGCAGTTCTTC - - TRBJ2-1 TRBV7-6
CASSTTSGVTYEQYF TGTGCCAGCTCGACGACTAGCGGGGTGACCTACGAGCAGTACTTC TRBD2 - TRBJ2-7 TRBV18
CASTILSDTRAYGYTF TGTGCCAGCACCATCCTATCGGACACTCGGGCCTATGGCTACACCTTC - once TRBJ1-2 TRBV28
CASSPDEVRAFF TGTGCCAGCAGCCCAGACGAGGTTCGGGCTTTCTTT - - TRBJ1-1 TRBV5-5
CAWSEGTGQYSNQPQHF TGTGCCTGGAGCGAAGGGACTGGGCAGTATAGCAATCAGCCCCAGCATTTT - - TRBJ1-5 TRBV30
CASGRQSNQPQHF TGTGCCAGCGGAAGACAGAGCAATCAGCCCCAGCATTTT - - TRBJ1-5 TRBV2
CAISDPGEAGELFF TGTGCCATCAGTGACCCAGGGGAGGCCGGGGAGCTGTTTTTT - - TRBJ2-2 TRBV10-3
CASSPGGSERGEQFF TGTGCCAGCAGCCCCGGGGGTAGCGAAAGAGGTGAGCAGTTCTTC - - TRBJ2-1 TRBV9
CASSWGQGYNEQFF TGCGCCAGCAGCTGGGGCCAAGGCTACAATGAGCAGTTCTTC - - TRBJ2-1 TRBV5-1
CSAGPYNEQFF TGCAGTGCGGGACCGTACAATGAGCAGTTCTTC - - TRBJ2-1 TRBV20-1
CASSLRTGGAGETQYF TGCGCCAGCAGCTTAAGGACAGGGGGCGCTGGAGAGACCCAGTACTTC TRBD1 - TRBJ2-5 TRBV5-1
CASSERAAPKETQYF TGTGCCAGCAGTGAAAGAGCCGCTCCGAAAGAGACCCAGTACTTC - - TRBJ2-5 TRBV2
CASSPDRGQGTDTQYF TGCGCCAGCAGCCCAGACAGGGGGCAGGGCACAGATACGCAGTATTTT TRBD1 few TRBJ2-3 TRBV5-1
CASSSGGGNTQYF TGTGCCAGCAGCTCGGGGGGCGGGAATACGCAGTATTTT - - TRBJ2-3 TRBV7-9
CASSLRDTQYF TGTGCCAGCTCCCTCAGAGATACGCAGTATTTT - once TRBJ2-3 TRBV18
CATSTTGKKGTDTQYF TGTGCCACCAGCACCACAGGGAAGAAAGGCACAGATACGCAGTATTTT - - TRBJ2-3 TRBV15
CATSRGETQYF TGTGCCACCAGCAGAGGAGAGACCCAGTACTTC - - TRBJ2-5 TRBV15
CASSFPRGDTQYF TGTGCCAGCAGCTTCCCCCGGGGAGATACGCAGTATTTT - - TRBJ2-3 TRBV5-4
CASSRQGERGGYTF TGTGCCAGCAGCCGACAGGGGGAGAGGGGAGGCTACACCTTC TRBD1 - TRBJ1-2 TRBV27
CASSLDSNNEKLFF TGCGCCAGCAGCTTGGACAGCAATAATGAAAAACTGTTTTTT - - TRBJ1-4 TRBV5-1
CASSVWRGQADTQYF TGTGCCAGCAGTGTTTGGAGGGGACAGGCAGATACGCAGTATTTT TRBD1 - TRBJ2-3 TRBV2
CASSSTTVSGANVLTF TGCGCCAGCAGCTCTACGACGGTCTCTGGGGCCAACGTCCTGACTTTC - - TRBJ2-6 TRBV5-1
CASSQNRDTEAFF TGTGCCAGCAGTCAAAACAGGGACACTGAAGCTTTCTTT - - TRBJ1-1 TRBV6-5